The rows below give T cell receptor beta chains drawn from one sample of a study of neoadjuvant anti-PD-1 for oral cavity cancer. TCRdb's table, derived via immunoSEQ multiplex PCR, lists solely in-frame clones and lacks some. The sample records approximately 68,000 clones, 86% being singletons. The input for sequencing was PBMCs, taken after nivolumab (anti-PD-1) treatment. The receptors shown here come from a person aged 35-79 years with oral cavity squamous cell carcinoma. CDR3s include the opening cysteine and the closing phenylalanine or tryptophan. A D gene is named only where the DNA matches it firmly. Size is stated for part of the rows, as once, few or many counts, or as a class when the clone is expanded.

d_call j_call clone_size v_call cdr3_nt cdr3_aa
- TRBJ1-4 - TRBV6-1 TGTGCCAGCAGAGGATTAGGTGGTGAAAAACTGTTTTTT CASRGLGGEKLFF
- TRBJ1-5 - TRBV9 TGTGCCAGCAGCGCCGGGGGCAATCAGCCCCAGCATTTT CASSAGGNQPQHF
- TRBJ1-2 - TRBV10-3 TGTGCCATCAGTGAGAGAGCTAACTATGGCTACACCTTC CAISERANYGYTF
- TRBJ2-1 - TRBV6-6 TGTGCCAGCAGTTACGAGGATCCCTCCTACAATGAGCAGTTCTTC CASSYEDPSYNEQFF
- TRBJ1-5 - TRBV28 TGTGCCAGCAGTTTAGACAGGAGCAATCAGCCCCAGCATTTT CASSLDRSNQPQHF
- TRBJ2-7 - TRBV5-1 TGCGCCAGCAGCTTGGGCAGTACCTACGAGCAGTACTTC CASSLGSTYEQYF
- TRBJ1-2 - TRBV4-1 TGCGCCAGCAGCCAAATCCGGGGTGGGTATGGCTACACCTTC CASSQIRGGYGYTF
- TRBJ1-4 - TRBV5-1 TGCGCCAGCAGTCTCGACACAACTAATGAAAAACTGTTTTTT CASSLDTTNEKLFF
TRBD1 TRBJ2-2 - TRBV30 TGTGCCTTGGAAAGGGGACAGGGGGGATCCCCCGGGGAGCTGTTTTTT CALERGQGGSPGELFF
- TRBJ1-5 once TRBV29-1 TGCAGCGTTTCCCACGGGGGCAATCAGCCCCAGCATTTT CSVSHGGNQPQHF
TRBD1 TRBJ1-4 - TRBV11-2 TGTGCCAGCAGCTCCTACAGGGGGCTGGGCGAAAAACTGTTTTTT CASSSYRGLGEKLFF
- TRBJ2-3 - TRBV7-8 TGTGCCAGCAGCACCCGCACAGATACGCAGTATTTT CASSTRTDTQYF
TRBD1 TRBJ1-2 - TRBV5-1 TGCGCCAGCAGCTTGGATTACAGGGGGGACTATGGCTACACCTTC CASSLDYRGDYGYTF
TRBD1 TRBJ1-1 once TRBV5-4 TGTGCCAGCAGCATAGAACAGGGGGCGAACACTGAAGCTTTCTTT CASSIEQGANTEAFF
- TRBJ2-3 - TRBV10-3 TGTGCCATCAGTGAGTCGGGTAGGGGGACTATGCTTAGGACAGATACGCAGTATTTT CAISESGRGTMLRTDTQYF
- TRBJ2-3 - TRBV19 TGTGCCAGTGCCCAAGATGGGCTCACAGATACGCAGTATTTT CASAQDGLTDTQYF
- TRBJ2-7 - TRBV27 TGTGCCAGCAGAATCCGGGGAAGCTCCTACGAGCAGTACTTC CASRIRGSSYEQYF
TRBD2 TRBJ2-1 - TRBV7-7 TGTGCCAGCAGCTCGGGACTAACGGTCTACAATGAGCAGTTCTTC CASSSGLTVYNEQFF
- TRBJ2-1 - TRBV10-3 TGTGCCATCACCCGACTACCCGCCAATGAGCAGTTCTTC CAITRLPANEQFF
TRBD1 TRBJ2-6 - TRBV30 TGTGCCTGGAGTCCAGGGGGCATCTCTGGGGCCAACGTCCTGACTTTC CAWSPGGISGANVLTF
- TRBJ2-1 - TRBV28 TGTGCCAGCAGTCCCCGGTGGGGCCGCAAGGGCGGCAATGAGCAGTTCTTC CASSPRWGRKGGNEQFF
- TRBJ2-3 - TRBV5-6 TGTGCCAGCAGCCGGACTTACACAGATACGCAGTATTTT CASSRTYTDTQYF
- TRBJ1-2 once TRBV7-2 TGTGCCAGCAGCCAACAGGGTAATGGCTATGGCTACACCTTC CASSQQGNGYGYTF
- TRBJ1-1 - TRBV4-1 TGCGCCAGCAGCCAAGTTTCAGTTAGGACTGAAGCTTTCTTT CASSQVSVRTEAFF
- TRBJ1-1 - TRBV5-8 TGTGCCAGCAGCCTGGGGGGTGCGGGGAAGGCTGAAGCTTTCTTT CASSLGGAGKAEAFF
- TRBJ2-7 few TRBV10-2 TGCGCCAGCAGTAGGACCAACTACGAGCAGTACTTC CASSRTNYEQYF
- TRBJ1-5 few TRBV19 TGTGCCAGTAGTCCTATGGCGGGGTGGCAGCCCCAGCATTTT CASSPMAGWQPQHF
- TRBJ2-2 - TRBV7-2 TGTGCCAGCAACCAACCAGCCCGCGCGCTTGGGGAGCTGTTTTTT CASNQPARALGELFF
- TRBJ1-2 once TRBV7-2 TGTGCCAGCAGCCCCGATTTTAACTATGGCTACACCTTC CASSPDFNYGYTF
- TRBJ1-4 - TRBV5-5 TGTGCCAGCAGCTTCCGACATTACGAAAAACTGTTTTTT CASSFRHYEKLFF
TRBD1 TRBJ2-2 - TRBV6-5 TGTGCCAGCAGTTACGGGACAGGGGTCGGGGAGCTGTTTTTT CASSYGTGVGELFF
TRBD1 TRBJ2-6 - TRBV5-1 TGCGCCAGCAGCATAACAGGGGCTGGGGCCAACGTCCTGACTTTC CASSITGAGANVLTF
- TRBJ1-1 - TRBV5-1 TGCGCCAGCAGCTTGGCCCTGGGGCGCGGAACTGAAGCTTTCTTT CASSLALGRGTEAFF
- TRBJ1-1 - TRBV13 TGTGCCAGCAGCTTCCGGGGGGCCGACACTGAAGCTTTCTTT CASSFRGADTEAFF
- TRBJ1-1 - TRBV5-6 TGTGCCAGCAGCGGGGGGCGCCTCACTGAAGCTTTCTTT CASSGGRLTEAFF
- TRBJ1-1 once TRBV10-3 TGTGCCATCAGTGTAACGGAGAACACTGAAGCTTTCTTT CAISVTENTEAFF
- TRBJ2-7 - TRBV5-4 TGTGCCAGCAGCTCCACCCGCGCCTCCTACGAGCAGTACTTC CASSSTRASYEQYF
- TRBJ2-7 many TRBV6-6 TGTGCCAGCAGTTACACGTCCGGGGGTGACCTACGTGGGCAGTACTTC CASSYTSGGDLRGQYF
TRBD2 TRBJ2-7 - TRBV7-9 TGTGCCAGCAGCTTGTGGACTAGTAGTGTATACGAGCAGTACTTC CASSLWTSSVYEQYF
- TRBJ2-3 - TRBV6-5 TGTGCCAGCAGTTACCAGGCCGCTAGCACAGATACGCAGTATTTT CASSYQAASTDTQYF